This entry concerns a single T cell receptor beta chain. As yet, its antigen is unknown. This specimen comes from a study of OX40 agonist ivuxolimab in advanced cancers. Patients were ineligible given autoimmune disease history or systemic immunosuppression. Germline V gene data show CDR1 as MNHEY and CDR2 as SMNVEV (reference sequence). The length of the CDR3 is 16 residues. Trimming removed 7 bases from V and 0 bases from J, with 19 bases in between. Sequencing was performed with immunoSEQ multiplex PCR; in TCRdb, only in-frame clones are kept and a portion is missing. The table records 55,000 to 80,000 clones, approximately 84% of them present only once. Broader study findings: At 0.1 to 3.0 mg/kg and by week 6, CD4+ and CD8+ T cells in the blood had expanded clonally. In general, CD8+ T cells held more expanded clones than CD4+ did, on average.

The V gene is TRBV27, the J gene TRBJ2-7; TRBD2 is a possible D gene (7 bases). The sequences come from CD4+ or CD8+ T cells sorted from blood, collected in a trial of the OX40 agonist ivuxolimab. The source of this sequence is an adult with an advanced solid tumor such as melanoma, head and neck, liver or kidney cancer. The chain's CDR3 is CASTWSAGASSYEQYF. In DNA form, the CDR3 reads TGTGCCAGCACCTGGAGTGCGGGGGCGAGCTCCTACGAGCAGTACTTC.